Listed below are T cell receptor beta chains from one sample, sequenced in a study of control samples from healthy donors and cancer patients. Assay: immunoSEQ multiplex PCR; the TCRdb copy retains only in-frame clones and omits some. The table lists some 200,000 clones, roughly 94% of them singletons. The sequenced sample was blood. The receptor set was obtained from a middle-aged man in good health. CDR3s include the opening cysteine and the closing phenylalanine or tryptophan. D genes are given only for firm matches. Clone size is stated in some rows and not others, as once, few, many or a class when expanded.

d_call | j_call | clone_size | v_call | cdr3_aa | cdr3_nt
TRBD1 | TRBJ1-2 | . | TRBV4-3 | CASSQGWTGQYYGYTF | TGCGCCAGCAGCCAAGGTTGGACAGGACAATACTATGGCTACACCTTC
TRBD2 | TRBJ2-3 | . | TRBV11-3 | CASSRGGPLVTDTQYF | TGTGCCAGCAGCCGCGGGGGGCCCCTAGTCACAGATACGCAGTATTTT
. | TRBJ1-2 | . | TRBV19 | CASSPDPGTMVHTF | TGTGCCAGTAGCCCCGATCCCGGCACTATGGTGCACACCTTC
TRBD2 | TRBJ2-5 | . | TRBV4-2 | CASSTRAGDQETQYF | TGTGCCAGCAGCACCCGAGCGGGGGATCAAGAGACCCAGTACTTC
TRBD1 | TRBJ1-2 | . | TRBV28 | CASFRQGGDYGYTF | TGTGCCAGTTTCCGGCAGGGGGGGGACTATGGCTACACCTTC
. | TRBJ1-5 | . | TRBV28 | CASSPHLEGGRQPQHF | TGTGCCAGCAGTCCACATTTAGAGGGGGGCCGCCAGCCCCAGCATTTT
TRBD1 | TRBJ1-3 | . | TRBV5-1 | CASSSGTAGNTIYF | TGCGCCAGCAGCTCGGGGACAGCGGGAAACACCATATATTTT
TRBD1 | TRBJ2-2 | . | TRBV27 | CASSNGQVNTGELFF | TGTGCCAGCAGTAATGGACAGGTGAACACCGGGGAGCTGTTTTTT
. | TRBJ2-2 | . | TRBV5-1 | CASSLGIGRITGELFF | TGCGCCAGCAGCTTGGGAATTGGACGGATCACCGGGGAGCTGTTTTTT
. | TRBJ2-1 | once | TRBV30 | CAWSVRRSGANEQFF | TGTGCCTGGAGTGTACGACGGTCGGGGGCGAATGAGCAGTTCTTC
TRBD2 | TRBJ2-3 | . | TRBV13 | CASSSGLAGSSTSTDTQYF | TGTGCCAGCAGCTCCGGACTAGCGGGGTCATCCACTAGCACAGATACGCAGTATTTT
. | TRBJ2-3 | . | TRBV5-1 | CASSLVEFTDTQYF | TGCGCCAGCAGCTTGGTAGAATTCACAGATACGCAGTATTTT
. | TRBJ1-2 | . | TRBV12-3/TRBV12-4 | CASSLSSGAGYTF | TGTGCCAGCAGTTTATCGTCAGGGGCTGGCTACACCTTC
. | TRBJ1-2 | . | TRBV5-1 | CASSLTGGNYGYTF | TGCGCCAGCAGCCTAACGGGCGGGAACTATGGCTACACCTTC
. | TRBJ2-7 | . | TRBV27 | CASSTTQVAGEQYF | TGTGCCAGCAGTACGACCCAAGTGGCGGGTGAGCAGTACTTC
. | TRBJ1-6 | . | TRBV10-3 | CAISESIVRSPLHF | TGTGCCATCAGTGAGTCGATCGTCCGTTCACCCCTCCACTTT
TRBD1 | TRBJ1-5 | . | TRBV19 | CASIPRGQGNTGQPQHF | TGTGCCAGTATCCCTAGGGGACAGGGAAACACCGGTCAGCCCCAGCATTTT
. | TRBJ1-5 | . | TRBV6-5 | CASRPVSNQPQHF | TGTGCCAGCCGTCCAGTTAGCAATCAGCCCCAGCATTTT
. | TRBJ2-5 | . | TRBV5-1 | CASSRDNTIGWTQYF | TGCGCCAGCAGCCGGGACAACACCATCGGGTGGACCCAGTACTTC
TRBD1 | TRBJ1-1 | few | TRBV9 | CASSVGGQGSNEAFF | TGTGCCAGCAGCGTAGGTGGACAGGGGAGTAATGAAGCTTTCTTT
. | TRBJ1-6 | . | TRBV2 | CASGSSGSPLHF | TGTGCCAGCGGAAGTTCCGGTTCACCCCTCCACTTT
. | TRBJ2-1 | . | TRBV21-1 | CASTLGRDAEQFF | TGTGCCAGCACTTTGGGCCGGGACGCAGAGCAGTTCTTC
. | TRBJ1-1 | . | TRBV5-1 | CASSLAQGRTEAFF | TGCGCCAGCAGCTTGGCCCAAGGGCGGACTGAAGCTTTCTTT
. | TRBJ2-7 | . | TRBV7-2 | CASSLAPGAYEQYF | TGTGCCAGCAGCTTAGCTCCGGGGGCTTACGAGCAGTACTTC
TRBD1 | TRBJ1-1 | . | TRBV28 | CASSHRGLMNTEAFF | TGTGCCAGCAGTCACAGGGGACTTATGAACACTGAAGCTTTCTTT
. | TRBJ1-5 | . | TRBV10-3 | CAISGNDNQPQHF | TGTGCCATCAGTGGCAATGATAATCAGCCCCAGCATTTT
. | TRBJ1-2 | . | TRBV28 | CASSLWNNYGYTF | TGTGCCAGCAGTTTATGGAATAACTATGGCTACACCTTC
TRBD1 | TRBJ1-1 | once | TRBV2 | CASSSTGTYTEAFF | TGTGCCAGCAGCTCGACAGGGACGTACACTGAAGCTTTCTTT
. | TRBJ1-5 | . | TRBV19 | CASTGGGPQNQPQHF | TGTGCCAGTACCGGAGGTGGTCCGCAGAATCAGCCCCAGCATTTT
TRBD1 | TRBJ1-1 | . | TRBV27 | CASSRDRGLTEAFF | TGTGCCAGCAGTCGGGACAGGGGGCTCACTGAAGCTTTCTTT
. | TRBJ1-1 | . | TRBV7-6 | CASSLYMGQREAFF | TGTGCCAGCAGCTTATACATGGGCCAGCGTGAAGCTTTCTTT
. | TRBJ2-2 | . | TRBV12-5 | CASGLVTPPRAGELFF | TGTGCTAGTGGTTTGGTGACCCCCCCGAGGGCCGGGGAGCTGTTTTTT
. | TRBJ1-5 | . | TRBV27 | CASSHNRDQPQHF | TGTGCCAGCAGCCACAACAGGGATCAGCCCCAGCATTTT
. | TRBJ1-5 | . | TRBV7-9 | CASSLVGAGSNQPQHF | TGTGCCAGCAGCTTAGTTGGGGCAGGAAGCAATCAGCCCCAGCATTTT
. | TRBJ2-5 | . | TRBV5-4 | CASSLGGRETQYF | TGTGCCAGCAGCTTGGGGGGCAGGGAGACCCAGTACTTC
. | TRBJ1-5 | . | TRBV19 | CASSIDPTGRQPQHF | TGTGCCAGTAGTATAGATCCGACGGGGAGACAGCCCCAGCATTTT
TRBD1 | TRBJ2-4 | . | TRBV30 | CALTGDKNIQYF | TGTGCTTTAACAGGGGACAAAAACATTCAGTACTTC
TRBD1 | TRBJ2-1 | . | TRBV4-1 | CASSPGQGNHNEQFF | TGCGCCAGCAGCCCAGGACAGGGTAACCACAATGAGCAGTTCTTC
TRBD2 | TRBJ2-1 | . | TRBV14 | CASSRGLAGGYNEQFF | TGTGCCAGCAGCCGCGGACTAGCGGGGGGGTACAATGAGCAGTTCTTC
. | TRBJ2-2 | . | TRBV6-5 | CASSYTRNSGELFF | TGTGCCAGCAGTTACACTCGCAATTCCGGGGAGCTGTTTTTT
. | TRBJ1-4 | . | TRBV29-1 | CSVARTGTNEKLFF | TGCAGCGTTGCCAGGACGGGAACTAATGAAAAACTGTTTTTT
. | TRBJ1-5 | . | TRBV6-6 | CASSYSVSNQPQHF | TGTGCCAGCAGTTACTCGGTTAGCAATCAGCCCCAGCATTTT
. | TRBJ1-2 | . | TRBV5-1 | CASSLDHGYGYTF | TGCGCCAGCAGCTTGGATCACGGGTATGGCTACACCTTC
. | TRBJ1-3 | . | TRBV5-1 | CASSFTAGALSGNTIYF | TGCGCCAGCAGCTTCACCGCAGGGGCCCTGTCGGGAAACACCATATATTTT
. | TRBJ1-1 | once | TRBV5-1 | CASSLDLDRAFF | TGCGCCAGCAGCTTGGACCTCGATCGAGCTTTCTTT
. | TRBJ1-3 | . | TRBV2 | CASTIGQIGNTIYF | TGTGCCAGCACCATAGGGCAGATTGGAAACACCATATATTTT
. | TRBJ2-2 | . | TRBV5-4 | CASQTNTGELFF | TGTGCCAGCCAAACGAACACCGGGGAGCTGTTTTTT
. | TRBJ1-1 | . | TRBV24-1 | CATSDSRTEAFF | TGTGCCACCAGTGATTCCAGGACTGAAGCTTTCTTT
. | TRBJ1-4 | . | TRBV27 | CASSPRPVATNEKLFF | TGTGCCAGCAGTCCCCGGCCGGTTGCAACTAATGAAAAACTGTTTTTT
TRBD2 | TRBJ2-1 | . | TRBV7-6 | CASSPRLAIDNEQFF | TGTGCCAGCAGCCCTCGACTAGCGATTGACAATGAGCAGTTCTTC
TRBD1 | TRBJ2-7 | . | TRBV6-5 | CASLETGVSYEQYF | TGTGCCAGCTTGGAGACAGGGGTGTCGTACGAGCAGTACTTC
. | TRBJ1-5 | once | TRBV30 | CAWSVSVSNQPQHF | TGTGCCTGGAGTGTTTCGGTTAGCAATCAGCCCCAGCATTTT
. | TRBJ1-1 | . | TRBV27 | CASRRDTEAFF | TGTGCCAGCAGAAGAGACACTGAAGCTTTCTTT
TRBD1 | TRBJ1-2 | once | TRBV19 | CASSTTGTGEGYTF | TGTGCCAGTAGTACTACCGGGACAGGGGAAGGCTACACCTTC
TRBD2 | TRBJ2-3 | . | TRBV5-4 | CASSLANGEGDTQYF | TGTGCCAGCAGCTTGGCCAACGGGGAGGGAGATACGCAGTATTTT